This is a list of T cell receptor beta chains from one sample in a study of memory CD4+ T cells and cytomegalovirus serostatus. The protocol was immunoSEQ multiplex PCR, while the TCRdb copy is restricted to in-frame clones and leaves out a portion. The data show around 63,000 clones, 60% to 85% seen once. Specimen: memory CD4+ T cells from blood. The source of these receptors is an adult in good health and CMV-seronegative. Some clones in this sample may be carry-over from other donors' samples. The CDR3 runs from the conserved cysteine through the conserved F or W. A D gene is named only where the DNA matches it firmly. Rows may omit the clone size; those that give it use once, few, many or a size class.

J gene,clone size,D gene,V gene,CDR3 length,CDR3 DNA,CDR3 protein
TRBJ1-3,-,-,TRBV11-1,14,TGTGCCAGCAGCTTAAATAGCAGGAAGAACACCATATATTTT,CASSLNSRKNTIYF
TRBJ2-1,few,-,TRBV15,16,TGTGCCACCAGCAGAGGGCTAGCAAGGACCTACAATGAGCAGTTCTTC,CATSRGLARTYNEQFF
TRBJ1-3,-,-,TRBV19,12,TGTGCCAGTTACCGGCTTGGAAACACCATATATTTT,CASYRLGNTIYF
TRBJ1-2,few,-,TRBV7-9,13,TGTGCCAGCAGCCCTAATCGAAACTATGGCTACACCTTC,CASSPNRNYGYTF
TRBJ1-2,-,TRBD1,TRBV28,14,TGTGCCAGCAGTAGAAACAGGGGCGACTATGGCTACACCTTC,CASSRNRGDYGYTF
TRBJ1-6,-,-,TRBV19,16,TGTGCCAGTAGTGCCACCCAGGGTCTGCGAAATTCACCCCTCCACTTT,CASSATQGLRNSPLHF
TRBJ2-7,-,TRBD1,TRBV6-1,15,TGTGCCAGCAGTGTTGAAGGGACAGGGCCCTACGAGCAGTACTTC,CASSVEGTGPYEQYF
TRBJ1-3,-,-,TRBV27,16,TGTGCCAGCAGCTCTCTCCGACGGTCGTCTGGAAACACCATATATTTT,CASSSLRRSSGNTIYF
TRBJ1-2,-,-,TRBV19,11,TGTGCCAGTGGTAAGGGGAAAGGCTACACCTTC,CASGKGKGYTF
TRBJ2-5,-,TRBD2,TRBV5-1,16,TGCGCCAGCAGCTTGGGGGCTAGCGGGTTTCAAGAGACCCAGTACTTC,CASSLGASGFQETQYF
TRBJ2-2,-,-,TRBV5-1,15,TGCGCCAGCAGCTTTTTTGGCCACGTGAGCGGGGAGCTGTTTTTT,CASSFFGHVSGELFF
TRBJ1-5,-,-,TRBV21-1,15,TGTGCCAGCAGCCTATTAGAGGGGGGTTGGCAGCCCCAGCATTTT,CASSLLEGGWQPQHF
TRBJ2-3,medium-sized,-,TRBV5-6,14,TGTGCCAGCAGCTTGCGGAGATACACAGATACGCAGTATTTT,CASSLRRYTDTQYF
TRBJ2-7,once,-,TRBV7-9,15,TGTGCCAGCAGTATCCTACAGCGTGGTGGGAACGAGCAGTACTTC,CASSILQRGGNEQYF
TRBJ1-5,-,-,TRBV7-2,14,TGTGCCAGCAGCTTACTCCATAGCAATCAGCCCCAGCATTTT,CASSLLHSNQPQHF
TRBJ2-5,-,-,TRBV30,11,TGTGCCTGGAGGGGATATGAGACCCAGTACTTC,CAWRGYETQYF
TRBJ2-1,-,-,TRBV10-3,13,TGTGCCATCAGTGAGGGCCCACCCGGCGAGCAGTTCTTC,CAISEGPPGEQFF
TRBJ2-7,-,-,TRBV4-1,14,TGCGCCAGCAGCCGAATAGGGGGTACTTACGAGCAGTACTTC,CASSRIGGTYEQYF
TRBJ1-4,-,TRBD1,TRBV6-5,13,TGTGCCAGCAGTAGACAGGGAGATGAAAAACTGTTTTTT,CASSRQGDEKLFF
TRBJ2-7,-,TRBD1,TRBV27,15,TGTGCCAGCAGTCCAGACAGGGCTTGGGACGGCGAGCAGTACTTC,CASSPDRAWDGEQYF
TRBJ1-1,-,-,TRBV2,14,TGTGCCAGCAGTGAAGTCGCAGGAAACACTGAAGCTTTCTTT,CASSEVAGNTEAFF
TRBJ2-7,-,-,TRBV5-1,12,TGCGCCAGCAGCTTGGGGGGTCACGAGCAGTACTTC,CASSLGGHEQYF
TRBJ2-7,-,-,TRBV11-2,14,TGTGCCAGCAGCTTATCGAAGGGAACCTACGAGCAGTACTTC,CASSLSKGTYEQYF
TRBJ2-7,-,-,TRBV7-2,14,TGTGCCAGCAGCTGGTCCGGGAGAGGGTACGAGCAGTACTTC,CASSWSGRGYEQYF
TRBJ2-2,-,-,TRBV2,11,TGTGCCAGCAGTGAGAGGGGCAAGCTGTTTTTT,CASSERGKLFF
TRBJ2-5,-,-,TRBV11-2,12,TGTGCCAGCAGCTTAGTCGACGAGACCCAGTACTTC,CASSLVDETQYF
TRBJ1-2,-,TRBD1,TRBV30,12,TGTGCCTGGGACAGGGAATTTAATGGCTACACCTTC,CAWDREFNGYTF
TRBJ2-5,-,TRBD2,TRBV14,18,TGTGCCAGCAGCCATACATCTAGCGGGAGGAAAGGGAGAGAGACCCAGTACTTC,CASSHTSSGRKGRETQYF
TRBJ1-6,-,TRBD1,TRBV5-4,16,TGTGCCAGCAGCTTGCCGTGGGGACAGGGGCCGACGCCCCTCCACTTT,CASSLPWGQGPTPLHF
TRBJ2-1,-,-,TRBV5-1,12,TGCGCCAGCAGAAGGGGGGAAAATGAGCAGTTCTTC,CASRRGENEQFF
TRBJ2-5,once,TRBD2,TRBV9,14,TGTGCCAGCAGCGTCGGACTAGGCTCGGAGACCCAGTACTTC,CASSVGLGSETQYF
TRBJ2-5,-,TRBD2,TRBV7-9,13,TGTGCCAGCAGCCGGACTAGGCAAGAGACCCAGTACTTC,CASSRTRQETQYF
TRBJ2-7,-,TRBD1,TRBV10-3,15,TGTGCCATCAGTGAAGCCGGGACAGGGGCGGTCGAGCAGTACTTC,CAISEAGTGAVEQYF
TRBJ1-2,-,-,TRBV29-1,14,TGCAGCGTAGCCGGGGCAGGGGTTAACTATGGCTACACCTTC,CSVAGAGVNYGYTF
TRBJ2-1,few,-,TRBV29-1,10,TGCAGCGTTGCGTCTCATGAGCAGTTCTTC,CSVASHEQFF
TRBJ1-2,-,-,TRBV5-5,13,TGTGCCAGCAGCTTTGAGGGTTACTATGGCTACACCTTC,CASSFEGYYGYTF
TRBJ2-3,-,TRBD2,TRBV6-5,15,TGTGCCAGCAGTGGGACTAGCGGGGGAACAGATACGCAGTATTTT,CASSGTSGGTDTQYF
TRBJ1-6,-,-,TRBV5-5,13,TGTGCCAGCAGCTTTTTACCCGACTCACCCCTCCACTTT,CASSFLPDSPLHF
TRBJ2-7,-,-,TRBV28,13,TGTGCCAGCACCCGAGGGGCCTTACGGGAGCAGTACTTC,CASTRGALREQYF
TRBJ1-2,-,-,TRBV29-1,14,TGCAGCGTCCTAATTCCGACGGCGAACTATGGCTACACCTTC,CSVLIPTANYGYTF
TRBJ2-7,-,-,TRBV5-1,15,TGCGCCAGCAGCTCAATGGGGGGCGAATACTACGAGCAGTACTTC,CASSSMGGEYYEQYF
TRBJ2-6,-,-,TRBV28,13,TGTGCCAGCAGTATCTCTGGGGCCAACGTCCTGACTTTC,CASSISGANVLTF
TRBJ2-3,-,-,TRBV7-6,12,TGTGCCAGCAGCCTCAGCACAGATACGCAGTATTTT,CASSLSTDTQYF